This passage covers 14 T cell receptor beta chains from one sample sequenced in a study of early T cells in non-severe SARS-CoV-2 infection. A single record per CDR3 protein comes from TCRdb applying MiXCR to the 5' RACE reads. This sample has 90,000 to 120,000 distinct CDR3 sequences, with about 12% found just once. The specimen was whole blood. The receptors come from an adult who was a healthcare worker with PCR-confirmed SARS-CoV-2 infection or an uninfected control (not recorded which).

This clonotype was observed at least ten times. This chain joins TRBV7-6 and TRBJ2-3, with D unresolved. V lost 2 bases and J lost 4, with 7 bases in between. CDR1 is SGHVS and CDR2 is FNYEAQ in the germline V gene. The CDR3 totals 13 residues. The CDR3 loop is CASSLRWADTQYF. CDR3 DNA: TGTGCCAGCAGCTTAAGGTGGGCAGATACGCAGTATTTT.

The J gene is TRBJ2-3, the V gene TRBV28, with TRBD1 matching 9 bases. V was clipped by 6 bases and J by 3 bases; unmatched bases: 4. Germline V gene data show CDR1 as MDHEN and CDR2 as SYDVKM. This CDR3 has 14 residues. The DNA for the CDR3 is TGTGCCAGCAGGAGACAGGGGGGTACAGATACGCAGTATTTT. Translated: CASRRQGGTDTQYF.

A single count supports this clonotype. The chain employs TRBV29-1 and TRBJ1-1; 7 bases map to TRBD1. The CDR3 is made up of 13 amino acids. Trimming cost V 8 bases and J 0 bases; bases outside gene matches: 6. Germline V gene lookup returns CDR1 SQVTM and CDR2 ANQGSEA. This chain's CDR3 is CSTRDSLNTEAFF. CDR3 DNA: TGCAGCACCCGGGACAGTTTGAACACTGAAGCTTTCTTT.

This clonotype has only a few counts. The chain joins TRBV5-1 to TRBJ2-1; the match to TRBD1 covers 9 bases. V lost 4 bases and J lost 8; bases outside the gene matches: 13. Germline CDR1 and CDR2: SGHRS and YFSETQ. CDR3 length: 16 residues. CDR3 bases: TGCGCCAGCAGCCTGACGCCGGGACAGGGCACCCATGAGCAGTTCTTC. As protein: CASSLTPGQGTHEQFF.

V usage is TRBV20-1 and J usage is TRBJ2-1; 16 bases are shared with TRBD2. This CDR3 is 17 amino acids long. V dropped 5 bases and J dropped 5; count of bases not matched to a gene: 9. CDR1 and CDR2 (germline): DFQATT, SNEGSKA (reference sequence). The chain's CDR3 is CSAWGLAGGGSNNEQFF. The DNA for the CDR3 is TGCAGTGCTTGGGGACTAGCGGGAGGGGGTAGTAACAATGAGCAGTTCTTC.

V is TRBV12-3 or TRBV12-4 and J is TRBJ2-1, with TRBD2 matching 9 bases. The ends lost 3 bases at V and 12 bases at J; junction bases unmatched: 0. This CDR3 is 11 amino acids long. Written as DNA, the CDR3 is TGTGCCAGCAGTTTTAGCGGGGGGCAGTTCTTC. Encoded protein: CASSFSGGQFF.

This clonotype has at least ten counts. The chain carries TRBV4-1 and TRBJ2-3, with D perhaps TRBD2 (5 bases). The CDR3 loop spans 16 amino acids. Per the germline V gene, CDR1 is MGHRA and CDR2 is YSYEKL. The V and J ends lost 1 base and 3 bases respectively, with 14 bases between them. DNA of the CDR3: TGCGCCAGCAGCCAAGTTATGACTAAAGTGACAGATACGCAGTATTTT. Protein product: CASSQVMTKVTDTQYF.

This clonotype showed up just a few times. This chain connects TRBV11-2 to TRBJ2-7; TRBD1 aligns across 9 bases. The junction had 13 bases not matched to a gene; V was cut back by 7 bases and J by 3 bases. This CDR3 comprises 16 residues. From germline, CDR1 is SGHAT and CDR2 FQNNGV. In nucleotides, the CDR3 is TGTGCCAGCACCCCCCGGGACAGGGTGTTTATCTACGAGCAGTACTTC. This encodes CASTPRDRVFIYEQYF.

This clonotype was seen repeatedly, ten times or more. J is TRBJ2-7 and V is TRBV10-3; D not certain. The CDR3 length is 13 residues. Germline V gene lookup returns CDR1 ENHRY and CDR2 SYGVKD. Between the trimmed V and J ends, which lost 8 bases and 3 bases, there was a span of 14 bases. CDR3 sequence (DNA): TGTGCCATCGGGGTGCAGTCATACTACGAGCAGTACTTC. Its translation is CAIGVQSYYEQYF.

The chain uses TRBV5-1 and TRBJ2-1; 8 positions match TRBD2. V was pared by 5 bases and J by 10 bases, with 5 bases of the junction left unmatched. The CDR3 is 12 amino acids. CDR1 and CDR2 (germline): SGHRS, YFSETQ. CDR3: CASSPTSGEQFF. CDR3 sequence (DNA): TGCGCCAGCAGTCCTACTAGCGGCGAGCAGTTCTTC.

This clonotype was seen many times. V and J are TRBV6-6 and TRBJ1-3; D gene unclear. V lost 2 bases and J lost 6, with 14 bases in between. Germline loops: CDR1 MNHNY, CDR2 SVGAGI (reference sequence). The CDR3 spans 15 residues. The CDR3 here is CASSYDRTPENTIYF. The DNA for the CDR3 is TGTGCCAGCAGTTACGACCGCACACCTGAAAACACCATATATTTT.

This clonotype was seen a handful of times. The V gene is TRBV15, the J gene TRBJ1-2; maybe TRBD1 (5 bases). Germline V gene data show CDR1 as LNHNV and CDR2 as YYDKDF (reference sequence). The V end lost 0 bases, the J end lost 8 bases, and 13 bases lay between the germline ends. The CDR3 length is 14 residues. CDR3 protein: CATSRDLQGRGYTF. The DNA for the CDR3 is TGTGCCACCAGCAGAGATCTCCAGGGAAGGGGCTACACCTTC.

This chain uses TRBV10-3 with TRBJ2-7; possible D gene TRBD2, 6 bases. Germline-derived CDR1 and CDR2 are ENHRY and SYGVKD. Between the trimmed V and J ends, which lost 6 bases and 2 bases, there was a span of 17 bases. This CDR3 comprises 15 residues. CDR3 in DNA: TGTGCCATCAGGGGCCCCGGAGGGAAGACCTACGAGCAGTACTTC. It yields the protein CAIRGPGGKTYEQYF.

This chain connects TRBV5-1 to TRBJ2-1; D remains unclear. V was clipped by 1 base and J by 6 bases, with 11 bases between them. Germline values: CDR1 SGHRS, CDR2 YFSETQ. CDR3 length equals 14 residues. CDR3 loop: CASSLRADSNEQFF. CDR3 DNA sequence: TGCGCCAGCAGCTTGAGGGCAGATAGCAATGAGCAGTTCTTC.